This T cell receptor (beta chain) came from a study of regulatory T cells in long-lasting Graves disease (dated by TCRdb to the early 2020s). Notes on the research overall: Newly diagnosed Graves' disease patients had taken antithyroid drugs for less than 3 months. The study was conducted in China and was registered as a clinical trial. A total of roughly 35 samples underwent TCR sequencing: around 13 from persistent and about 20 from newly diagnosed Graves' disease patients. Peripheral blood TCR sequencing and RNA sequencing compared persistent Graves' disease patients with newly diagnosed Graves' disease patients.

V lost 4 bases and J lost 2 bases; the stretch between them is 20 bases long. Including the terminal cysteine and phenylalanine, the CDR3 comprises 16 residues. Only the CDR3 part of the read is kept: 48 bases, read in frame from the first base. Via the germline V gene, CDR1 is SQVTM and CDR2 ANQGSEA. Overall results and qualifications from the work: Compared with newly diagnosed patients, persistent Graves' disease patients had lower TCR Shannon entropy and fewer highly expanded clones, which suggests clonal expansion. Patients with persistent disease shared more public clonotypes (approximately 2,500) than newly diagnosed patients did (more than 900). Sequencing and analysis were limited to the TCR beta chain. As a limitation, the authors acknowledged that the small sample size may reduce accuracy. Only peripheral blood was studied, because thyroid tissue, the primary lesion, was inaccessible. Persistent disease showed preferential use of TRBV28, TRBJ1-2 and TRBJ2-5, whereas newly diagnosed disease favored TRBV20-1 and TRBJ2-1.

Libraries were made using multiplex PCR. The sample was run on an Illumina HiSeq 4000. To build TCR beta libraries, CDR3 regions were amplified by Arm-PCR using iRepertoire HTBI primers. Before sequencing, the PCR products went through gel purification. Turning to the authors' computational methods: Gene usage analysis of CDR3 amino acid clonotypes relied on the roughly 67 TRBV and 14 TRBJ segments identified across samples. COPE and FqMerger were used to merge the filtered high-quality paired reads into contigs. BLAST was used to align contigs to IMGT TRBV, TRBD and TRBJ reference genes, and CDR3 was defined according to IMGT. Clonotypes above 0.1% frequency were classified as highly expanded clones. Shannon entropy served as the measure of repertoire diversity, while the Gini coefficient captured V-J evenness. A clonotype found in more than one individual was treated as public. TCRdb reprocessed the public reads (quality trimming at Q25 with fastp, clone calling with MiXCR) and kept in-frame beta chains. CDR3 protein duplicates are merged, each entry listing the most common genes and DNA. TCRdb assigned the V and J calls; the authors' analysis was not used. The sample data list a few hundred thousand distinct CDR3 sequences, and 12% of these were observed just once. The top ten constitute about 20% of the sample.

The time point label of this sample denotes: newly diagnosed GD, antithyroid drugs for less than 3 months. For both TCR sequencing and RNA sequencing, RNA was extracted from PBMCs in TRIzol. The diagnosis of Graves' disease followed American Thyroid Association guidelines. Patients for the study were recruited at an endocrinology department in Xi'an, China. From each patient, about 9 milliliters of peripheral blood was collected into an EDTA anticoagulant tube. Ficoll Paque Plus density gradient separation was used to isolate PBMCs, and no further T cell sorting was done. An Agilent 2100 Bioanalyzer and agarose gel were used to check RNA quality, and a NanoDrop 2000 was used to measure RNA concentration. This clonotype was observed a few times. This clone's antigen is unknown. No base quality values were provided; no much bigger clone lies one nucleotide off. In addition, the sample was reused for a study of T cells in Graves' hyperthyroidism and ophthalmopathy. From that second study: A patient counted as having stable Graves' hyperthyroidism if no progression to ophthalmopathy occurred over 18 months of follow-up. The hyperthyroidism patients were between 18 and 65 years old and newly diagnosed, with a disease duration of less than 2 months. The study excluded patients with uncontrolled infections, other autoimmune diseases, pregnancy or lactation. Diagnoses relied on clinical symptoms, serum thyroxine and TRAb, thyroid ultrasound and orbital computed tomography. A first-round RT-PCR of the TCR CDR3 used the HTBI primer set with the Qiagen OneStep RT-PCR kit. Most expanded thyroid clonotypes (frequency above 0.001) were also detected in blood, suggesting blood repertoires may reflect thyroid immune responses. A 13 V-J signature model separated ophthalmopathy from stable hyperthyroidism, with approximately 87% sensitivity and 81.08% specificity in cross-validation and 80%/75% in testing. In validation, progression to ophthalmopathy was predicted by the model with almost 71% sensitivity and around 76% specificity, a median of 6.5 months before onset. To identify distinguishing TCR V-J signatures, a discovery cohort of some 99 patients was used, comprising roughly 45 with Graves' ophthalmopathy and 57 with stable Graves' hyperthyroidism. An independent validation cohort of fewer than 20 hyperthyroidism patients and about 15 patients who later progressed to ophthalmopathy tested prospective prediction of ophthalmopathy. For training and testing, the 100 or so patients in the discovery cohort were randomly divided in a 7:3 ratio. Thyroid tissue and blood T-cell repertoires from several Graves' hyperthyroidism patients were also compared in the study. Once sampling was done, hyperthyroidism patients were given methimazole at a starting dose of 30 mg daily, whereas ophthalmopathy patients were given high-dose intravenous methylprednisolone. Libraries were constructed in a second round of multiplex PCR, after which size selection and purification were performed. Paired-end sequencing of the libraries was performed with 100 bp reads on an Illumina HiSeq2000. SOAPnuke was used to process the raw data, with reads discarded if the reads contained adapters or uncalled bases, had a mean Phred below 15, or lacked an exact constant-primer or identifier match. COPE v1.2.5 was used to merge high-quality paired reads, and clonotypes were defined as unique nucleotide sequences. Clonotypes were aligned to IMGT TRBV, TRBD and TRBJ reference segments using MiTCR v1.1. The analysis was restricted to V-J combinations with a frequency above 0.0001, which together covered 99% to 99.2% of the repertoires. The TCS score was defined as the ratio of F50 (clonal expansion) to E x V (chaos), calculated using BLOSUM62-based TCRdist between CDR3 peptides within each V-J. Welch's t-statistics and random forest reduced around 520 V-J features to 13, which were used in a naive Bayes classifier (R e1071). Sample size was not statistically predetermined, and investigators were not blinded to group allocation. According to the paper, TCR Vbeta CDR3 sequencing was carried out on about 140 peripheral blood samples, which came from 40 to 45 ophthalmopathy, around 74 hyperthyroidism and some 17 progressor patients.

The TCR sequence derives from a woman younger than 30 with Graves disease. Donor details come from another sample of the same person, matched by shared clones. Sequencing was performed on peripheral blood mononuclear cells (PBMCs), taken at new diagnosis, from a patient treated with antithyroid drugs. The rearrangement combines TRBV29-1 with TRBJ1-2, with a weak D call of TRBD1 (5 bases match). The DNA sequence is TGCAGCGTTGGAAGGGGACTAACTAAGAAGAACTATGGCTACACCTTC. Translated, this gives CSVGRGLTKKNYGYTF.